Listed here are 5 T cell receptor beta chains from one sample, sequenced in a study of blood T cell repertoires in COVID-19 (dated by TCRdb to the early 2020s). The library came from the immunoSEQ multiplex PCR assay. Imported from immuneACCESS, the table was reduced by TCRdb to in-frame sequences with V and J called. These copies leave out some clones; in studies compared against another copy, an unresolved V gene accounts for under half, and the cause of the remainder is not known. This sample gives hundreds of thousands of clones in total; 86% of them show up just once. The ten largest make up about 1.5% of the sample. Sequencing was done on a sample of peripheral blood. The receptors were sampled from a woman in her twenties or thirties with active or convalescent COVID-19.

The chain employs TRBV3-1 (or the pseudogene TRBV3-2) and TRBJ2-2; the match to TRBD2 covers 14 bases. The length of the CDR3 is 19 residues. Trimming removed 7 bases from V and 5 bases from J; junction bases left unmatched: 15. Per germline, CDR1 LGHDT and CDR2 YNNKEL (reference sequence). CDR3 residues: CASTQGRLAGGPRTGELFF. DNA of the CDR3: TGTGCCAGCACCCAGGGAAGACTAGCGGGAGGGCCGAGGACCGGGGAGCTGTTTTTT.

The DNA of the CDR3 is TGCGCCAGCAAGACAGGGCTGAACACCGGGGAGCTGTTTTTT. This gives the protein CASKTGLNTGELFF. This chain joins TRBV5-1 and TRBJ2-2, with 7 positions matching TRBD1. CDR3 length equals 14 residues. Germline-derived CDR1 and CDR2 are SGHRS and YFSETQ. Trimming cost V 6 bases and J 1 base; bases outside gene matches: 3.

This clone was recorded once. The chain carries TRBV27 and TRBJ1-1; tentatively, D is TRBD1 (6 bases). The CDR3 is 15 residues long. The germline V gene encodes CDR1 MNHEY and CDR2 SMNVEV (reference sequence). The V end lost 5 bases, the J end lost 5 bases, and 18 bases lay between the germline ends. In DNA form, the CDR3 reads TGTGCCAGCAGTGAAGCGTGGGGGCATGGGACTGAAGCTTTCTTT. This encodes CASSEAWGHGTEAFF.

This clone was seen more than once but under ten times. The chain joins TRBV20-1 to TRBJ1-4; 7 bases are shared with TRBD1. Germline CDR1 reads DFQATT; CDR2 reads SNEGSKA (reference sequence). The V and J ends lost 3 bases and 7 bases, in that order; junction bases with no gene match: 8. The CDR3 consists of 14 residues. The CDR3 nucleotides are TGCAGTGCTAGTCGTGGGACAGCGGGTGAAAAACTGTTTTTT. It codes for CSASRGTAGEKLFF.

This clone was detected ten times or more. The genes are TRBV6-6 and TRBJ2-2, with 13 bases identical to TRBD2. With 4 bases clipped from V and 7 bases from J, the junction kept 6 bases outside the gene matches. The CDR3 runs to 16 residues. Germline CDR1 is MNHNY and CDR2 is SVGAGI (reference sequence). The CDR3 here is CASSLLAGGRSGELFF. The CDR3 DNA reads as TGTGCCAGCAGTTTACTAGCGGGGGGGCGGAGCGGGGAGCTGTTTTTT.